The subject of this entry is one T cell receptor beta chain. The antigen this receptor binds is unknown. Base quality data are lacking; no much larger clone is found one base away. These data come from a study of identical twins (TCRdb year 2016). Background on the whole study: To test whether fetal clonotypes persist, the study used deep sequencing on TCR alpha and beta repertoires from monozygotic twins, unrelated adults of various ages, and cord blood. Replicate twin experiments were performed at different times using different library preparation protocols to rule out contamination.

Paper-wide results and their limitations: Abundant cord blood beta clonotypes carried fewer insertions; young adult naive repertoires showed a weaker similar trend, while memory repertoires showed none. Invariant T cells such as MAIT and iNKT could partly confound zero-insertion analyses, though diverse VJ usage argued against this for most clonotypes. A weaker excess of twin sharing was found in beta out-of-frame sequences because the signal-to-noise ratio was lowered by fewer shared sequences. Out-of-frame TCR alpha sequences shared between twins showed an excess of low generation-probability sequences compared with coincidental sharing between unrelated individuals. Conclusions relied on cross-sectional statistical analysis, since the same donors could not be followed over many years. Recombination models systematically underestimated out-of-frame TCR alpha sharing in monozygotic twins but agreed with sharing between unrelated individuals.

Every donor was a healthy Caucasian. The library was generated by 5' RACE. TCRdb lists the instrument as Illumina HiSeq 2000. Template switching added a universal primer binding site, and the final cDNA carried a unique molecular identifier that allowed TCR cDNA molecules to be counted accurately. Specific primers in the conserved constant-segment region were used to synthesize first-strand cDNA for the TCR alpha and beta chains. To control for contamination, every cDNA library was double barcoded, receiving both a SMART-Mk sample barcode and Illumina barcodes. TruSeq adapter sequences along with Illumina sample barcodes were introduced in two successive PCR steps. The Illumina HiSeq platform was used with custom primers to sequence TCR alpha and beta cDNA libraries. The source study handled its data this way. MiGEC processed the raw reads to extract unique molecular identifiers, while MiXCR was used to determine the CDR3 positions. For each individual, recombination models were inferred using an EM algorithm with the repgenHMM and IGoR tools. Shared clonotypes were analyzed with the tcR package in R, and sharing was normalized by the product of cloneset sizes. To study raw recombination free of thymic and clonal selection effects, out-of-frame nonproductive sequences were analyzed. The public reads were quality trimmed at Q25 with fastp and then assembled into clones with MiXCR by TCRdb, keeping productive beta chains. Every CDR3 protein is listed once, alongside the most common genes and DNA of its rows. These V and J calls derive from TCRdb rather than the authors' analysis. For this sample there are 1.5 million or so distinct CDR3 sequences; more than 30% appear just once. 0.25% to 0.3% of the sample rests with the top ten.

The CDR3 sequence holds 16 residues, the cysteine and phenylalanine included. Only the CDR3 portion is preserved as DNA: 48 bases, with reading frame beginning at the first base. V and J are trimmed by 5 bases and 8 bases, and the gene matches miss 12 bases of the junction. Sequences LGHNA (CDR1) and YNFKEQ (CDR2) are obtained from the germline V gene. The sequence links TRBV4-2 to TRBJ2-1; TRBD2 fits 10 bases in the junction. The sequence was obtained from a newborn girl in good health. Sample: cord blood. The nucleotide sequence reads TGTGCCAGCAGCATACGGCTAGCGGGAGTTAGGGATGAGCAGTTCTTC. This sequence encodes CASSIRLAGVRDEQFF.